These 17 T cell receptor beta chains originate from one sample sequenced in a study of human T cells and chemical hapten exposure. TCRdb re-analysed the RACE reads in MiXCR, keeping a single row per CDR3 protein. The table records tens of thousands of distinct CDR3 sequences, about 5.5% of them present only once. Documented time point: healthy volunteer bleed at 6 weeks. Total RNA was extracted from unfractionated whole blood. The specimen was whole blood. The receptors stem from a human donor in good health. Some clones in this sample may be carry-over from other donors' samples.

For this clonotype: This may be a read error: a much more frequent sequence differs by one nucleotide. The chain couples TRBV7-9 to TRBJ1-4; unclear D gene. The germline V and J ends were trimmed by 5 bases and 7 bases, with 11 bases remaining between them. This CDR3 is built from 13 residues. Germline V gene sequence: CDR1 SEHNR, CDR2 FQNEAQ (reference sequence). DNA for the CDR3: TGTGCCAGCAGCCCACGGTGGGGTGAAAAACTGTTTTTT. Protein sequence: CASSPRWGEKLFF.

The chain couples TRBV5-4 to TRBJ1-1, with TRBD1 matching over 12 bases. This CDR3 region has 15 residues. Germline-derived CDR1 and CDR2 are SGHNT and YYREEE (reference sequence). V shed 4 bases and J 4 bases; nucleotides not matched to a gene: 5. DNA of the CDR3: TGTGCCAGCAGCGCGGGACAGGGGGCGCGCACTGAAGCTTTCTTT. This codes for CASSAGQGARTEAFF.

This chain connects TRBV20-1 to TRBJ1-5; D unresolved. V dropped 3 bases and J dropped 7 bases, with 13 bases sitting between them. CDR1 DFQATT and CDR2 SNEGSKA come from the germline V gene (reference sequence). This CDR3 region has 13 residues. The CDR3 DNA is TGCAGTGCTAGGAGGGAGTTGGGCCAGCCCCAGCATTTT. As protein: CSARRELGQPQHF.

This clonotype was counted ten times or more. The chain recombines TRBV7-2 with TRBJ1-4, with D hard to call. Deletions cut 1 base from V and 0 bases from J, with 6 bases between. The CDR3 covers 15 residues. CDR1 is SGHTA and CDR2 is FQGNSA in the germline V gene. Here the CDR3 DNA reads TGTGCCAGCAGCTTAGGGACGACAACTAATGAAAAACTGTTTTTT. Translated: CASSLGTTTNEKLFF.

This clonotype has at least ten counts. V and J are TRBV7-2 and TRBJ1-6; D is possibly TRBD1 (6 bases). The CDR3 extends over 14 amino acids. The V gene's germline CDR1 is SGHTA and CDR2 FQGNSA. V lost 6 bases to trimming and J lost 14 bases, with 20 bases between them. The CDR3: CASRSDGTGLALHF. In DNA, the CDR3 is TGTGCCAGCAGAAGTGACGGCACAGGGTTGGCCCTCCACTTT.

V gene TRBV7-2 combines with J gene TRBJ2-3; possible D gene TRBD2, 6 bases. V was cut by 4 bases and J by 6 bases, with 11 bases left in between. The CDR3 sequence is 13 residues long. Germline V CDR1 and CDR2: SGHTA, FQGNSA. CDR3 bases: TGTGCCAGCAGCTCGGGAGCTCGTGATACGCAGTATTTT. Amino acids: CASSSGARDTQYF. Full variable domain (rest looked up from reference TRBV7-2 and TRBJ2-3): GAGVSQSPSNKVTEKGKDVELRCDPISGHTALYWYRQSLGQGLEFLIYFQGNSAPDKSGLPSDRFSAERTGGSVSTLTIQRTQQEDSAVYLCASSSGARDTQYFGPGTRLTVL.

This clonotype was seen ten or more times. The chain has TRBV19 and TRBJ2-1, with D perhaps TRBD1 (6 bases). V was trimmed by 3 bases and J by 5 bases, leaving 20 bases between them. In germline, CDR1 is LNHDA, CDR2 SQIVND (reference sequence). The CDR3 sequence is 17 residues long. Here the CDR3 reads CASSMYGTVQGNNEQFF. The CDR3 region has the DNA TGTGCCAGTAGTATGTACGGAACCGTCCAGGGGAACAATGAGCAGTTCTTC.

This clonotype has a single count. This sequence may be a read error, since a much larger clone differs from it by one base. This chain uses TRBV14 with TRBJ1-1; D remains ambiguous. Germline V CDR1 and CDR2: SGHDN, FVKESK. This CDR3 has 12 residues. Between the trimmed V and J ends, which lost 5 bases and 9 bases, there was a span of 13 bases. The CDR3 reads CASSSGGSQAFF. DNA of the CDR3: TGTGCCAGCAGCTCCGGAGGGTCCCAAGCTTTCTTT.

This clonotype was counted ten times or more. The chain links TRBV3-1 to TRBJ2-2; D perhaps matches TRBD1 (5 bases). The CDR3 extends over 15 amino acids. Germline V CDR1 and CDR2: LGHDT, YNNKEL (reference sequence). V lost 0 bases to trimming and J lost 0 bases, with 5 bases between them. The CDR3 coding sequence is TGTGCCAGCAGCCAAGAAGGGGCGAACACCGGGGAGCTGTTTTTT. This sequence encodes CASSQEGANTGELFF. Complete variable domain (other parts from reference TRBV3-1 and TRBJ2-2): DTAVSQTPKYLVTQMGNDKSIKCEQNLGHDTMYWYKQDSKKFLKIMFSYNNKELIINETVPNRFSPKSPDKAHLNLHINSLELGDSAVYFCASSQEGANTGELFFGEGSRLTVL.

V usage is TRBV3-1 and J usage is TRBJ1-5; D call uncertain. From germline, CDR1 is LGHDT and CDR2 YNNKEL (reference sequence). CDR3 size: 13 residues. Trimming removed 1 base from V and 6 bases from J, with 7 bases in between. CDR3 sequence (DNA): TGTGCCAGCAGCCAAGTCGGAGGTCAGCCCCAGCATTTT. Its translation: CASSQVGGQPQHF.

This clonotype was picked up many times. The DNA of the CDR3 is TGTGCCAGCACTATGCGGCGCGGGGAGACCCAGTACTTC. Translating it yields CASTMRRGETQYF. The rearrangement joins TRBV27 to TRBJ2-5; D is possibly TRBD2 (5 bases). Germline loops: CDR1 MNHEY, CDR2 SMNVEV (reference sequence). CDR3 length: 13 residues. Trimming stripped 7 bases from V and 5 bases from J, with 14 bases between.

In this sample, this clonotype turned up many times. At one of its ends the junction is not consistent with the germline gene, which may arise from a read error. The gene calls are TRBV7-9 and TRBJ2-3; 9 bases fit TRBD2. This CDR3 is built from 17 residues. The germline CDR1 and CDR2 sequences are SEHNR and FQNEAQ (reference sequence). The CDR3 bases are TGTGCCAGCAGGCACCGGCTGTGGCGGGAGGGCCCCTCGACGATAACTTTT. Protein sequence: CASRHRLWREGPSTITF. The variable domain in full, completed from reference TRBV7-9 and TRBJ2-3, reads DTGVSQNPRHKITKRGQNVTFRCDPISEHNRLYWYRQTLGQGPEFLTYFQNEAQLEKSRLLSDRFSAERPKGSFSTLEIQRTEQGDSAMYLCASRHRLWREGPSTITFGPGTRLTVL.

Many counts were recorded for this clonotype. The J gene is TRBJ2-7, the V gene TRBV30; D ambiguous. Germline V gene sequence: CDR1 GTSNPN, CDR2 SVGIG (reference sequence). V lost 0 bases and J 13 bases, leaving 13 bases between the germline ends. The CDR3 has 11 amino acids. The CDR3 here is CAWSVGPRKYF. CDR3 bases: TGTGCCTGGAGTGTGGGTCCTAGGAAATACTTC.

This clonotype was seen more than once but under ten times. The rearrangement joins TRBV11-2 to TRBJ1-1; no firm D call. The V end was cut by 5 bases, the J end by 9 bases, with 16 bases between. The V gene's germline CDR1 is SGHAT and CDR2 FQNNGV. The CDR3 sequence is 13 residues long. The CDR3 DNA sequence: TGTGCCAGCAGCCCCGGCGAGGCCACCAAAGCTTTCTTT. Residues: CASSPGEATKAFF.

As concerns this clonotype: A single base separates this from a much larger clone, so it may be a read error. The V gene is TRBV20-1, the J gene TRBJ1-6, with 8 positions matching TRBD1. Per the germline V gene, CDR1 is DFQATT and CDR2 is SNEGSKA (reference sequence). The CDR3 runs to 14 residues. CDR3 in DNA: TGCAGTGCAGCCGGGACAGGAATTAATTCATCCCTCCACTTT. The encoded protein is CSAAGTGINSSLHF.

This clonotype has a handful of counts. This rearrangement joins TRBV20-1 to TRBJ1-2; no reliable D call. The CDR3 consists of 14 residues. V was cut by 1 base and J by 1 base, with 10 bases left in between. CDR1 is DFQATT, CDR2 SNEGSKA, per germline (reference sequence). The CDR3 nucleotides read TGCAGTGCTAGAGCTAACGGGGATAACTATGGCTACACCTTC. Its translation is CSARANGDNYGYTF.

In its sample, this clonotype was seen many times. J is TRBJ2-1 and V is TRBV30; D not certain. Germline-derived CDR1 and CDR2 are GTSNPN and SVGIG (reference sequence). This CDR3 comprises 12 residues. The V gene lost 2 bases and the J gene lost 12 bases, with 14 bases spanning the gap. The DNA for the CDR3 is TGTGCCTGGAGTCAAGACGCACGATTGCAGTTCTTC. The encoded protein is CAWSQDARLQFF.